The next 5 T cell receptor beta chains were all read from a single sample in a study of CD8+CD57+ T cells in acquired aplastic anemia. Genomic DNA was employed as the template in profiling TCR beta VDJ and CDR3. One entry per CDR3 protein results from TCRdb running MiXCR on the reads. Of 90,000 to 120,000 distinct CDR3 sequences listed, roughly 50% are singletons. Sequences were obtained from sorted CD4+, CD8+, or CD8+CD57+ T cells (not recorded which) from PBMCs. The receptors were sampled from a human donor in good health, serving as a control.

The rearrangement uses TRBV27 and TRBJ1-1; possibly TRBD1 for D (5 bases). The CDR3 covers 15 residues. Germline CDR1 is MNHEY and CDR2 is SMNVEV (reference sequence). V lost 6 bases and J 1 base, leaving 15 bases between the germline ends. The DNA for the CDR3 is TGTGCCAGCAGCTCAGACCGGGACTGGAACACTGAAGCTTTCTTT. This translates into CASSSDRDWNTEAFF.

The chain is built from TRBV15 and TRBJ1-2; D is ambiguous. Germline V lookup: CDR1 LNHNV, CDR2 YYDKDF (reference sequence). Deletions cut 5 bases from V and 0 bases from J, with 10 bases between. The CDR3 has 14 amino acids. Here the CDR3 DNA reads TGTGCCACCAGCGAAGAATATGCTAACTATGGCTACACCTTC. Translation: CATSEEYANYGYTF.

The V and J genes are TRBV19 and TRBJ1-1; D unresolved. Trimming pared 3 bases from V and 0 bases from J, leaving 11 bases between. The V gene's germline CDR1 is LNHDA and CDR2 SQIVND (reference sequence). The CDR3 is made up of 15 amino acids. The CDR3 DNA reads as TGTGCCAGTAGTATTCGGTCCAGGTTGAACACTGAAGCTTTCTTT. Its translation: CASSIRSRLNTEAFF.

Points on this clonotype: A read error may explain this, as a much larger clone is one base away. CDR3 DNA: TGTGCCGGCAGTGATACCGGGACAGGGGTGGACGAGCAGTACTTC. This encodes CAGSDTGTGVDEQYF. The chain employs TRBV25-1 and TRBJ2-7, with 10 nucleotides matching TRBD1. Germline V lookup: CDR1 MGHDK, CDR2 SYGVNS. The CDR3 runs to 15 residues.

This clonotype was seen at least ten times. The chain joins TRBV24-1 to TRBJ1-4; maybe TRBD1 (5 bases). From germline, CDR1 is KGHDR and CDR2 SFDVKD. This CDR3 is built from 13 residues. V was pared by 4 bases and J by 4 bases, with 6 bases between. Written as DNA, the CDR3 is TGTGCCACCAGTGAGGGGGGTAATGAAAAACTGTTTTTT. This sequence encodes CATSEGGNEKLFF.